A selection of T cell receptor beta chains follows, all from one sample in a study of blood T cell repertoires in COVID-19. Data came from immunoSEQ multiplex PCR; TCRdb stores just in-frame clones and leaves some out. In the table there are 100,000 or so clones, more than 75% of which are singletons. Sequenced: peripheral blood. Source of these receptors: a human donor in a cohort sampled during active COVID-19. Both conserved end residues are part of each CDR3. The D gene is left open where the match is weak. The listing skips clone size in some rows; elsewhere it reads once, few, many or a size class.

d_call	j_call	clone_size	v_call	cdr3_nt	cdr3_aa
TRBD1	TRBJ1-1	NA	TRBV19	TGTGCCAGTAGGAAAGGGACAGGGGGGACTGAAGCTTTCTTT	CASRKGTGGTEAFF
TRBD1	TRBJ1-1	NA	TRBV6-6	TGTGCCAGCAGTACGACAGGGGCTGAAGCTTTCTTT	CASSTTGAEAFF
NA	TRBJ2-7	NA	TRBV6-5	TGTGCCAGCAGTTACCGCAGGGGCTCCTACGAGCAGTACTTC	CASSYRRGSYEQYF
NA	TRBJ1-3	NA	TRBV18	TGTGCCAGCTCACCATCTGAGAGTCGCTCTGGAAACACCATATATTTT	CASSPSESRSGNTIYF
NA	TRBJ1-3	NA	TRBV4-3	TGCGCCAGCAGCCAAGATCTAGGAGGGACGAGAGGAAACACCATATATTTT	CASSQDLGGTRGNTIYF
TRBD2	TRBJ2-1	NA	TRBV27	TGTGCCAGCAGGCCCCGTGCTAGCGGGGGGGCCGTCAATGAGCAGTTCTTC	CASRPRASGGAVNEQFF
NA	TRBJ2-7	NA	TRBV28	TGTGCCAGCAGTTTAGCGGTCAGGGTACCCTACGAGCAGTACTTC	CASSLAVRVPYEQYF
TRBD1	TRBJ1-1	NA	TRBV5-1	TGCGCCAGCAGCGAAAATACAGGGGCACTTGAAGCTTTCTTT	CASSENTGALEAFF
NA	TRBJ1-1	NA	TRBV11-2	TGTGCCAGCAGCTTGTACAGTCTCAGGGCCGCTGAAGCTTTCTTT	CASSLYSLRAAEAFF
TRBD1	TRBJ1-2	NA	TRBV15	TGTGCCACCAGCAGAGACTCAGGGACAGAGTATGGCTACACCTTC	CATSRDSGTEYGYTF
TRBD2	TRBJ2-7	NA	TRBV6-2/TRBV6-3	TGTGCCAGCAGCTTGTATTCTAGCGGCCAAAGCTCCTACGAGCAGTACTTC	CASSLYSSGQSSYEQYF
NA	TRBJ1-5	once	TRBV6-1	TGTGCCAGCAGTGAAGCGACTACGTGGAATCAGCCCCAGCATTTT	CASSEATTWNQPQHF
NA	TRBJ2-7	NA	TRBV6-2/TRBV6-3	TGTGCCAGCAGTTACTCGAGGCGGGAAACCTACGAGCAGTACTTC	CASSYSRRETYEQYF
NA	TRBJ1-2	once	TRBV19	TGTGCCAGTAGTACCTCCCCCTTTCAAGCTGTTGCCTATGGCTACACCTTC	CASSTSPFQAVAYGYTF
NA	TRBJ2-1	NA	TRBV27	TGTGCCAGCAGTGTCCGGACAGCCCCCCGCTACAATGAGCAGTTCTTC	CASSVRTAPRYNEQFF
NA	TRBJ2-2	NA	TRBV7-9	TGTGCCAGCAGCTTACCCCGGGGAACCGGGGAGCTGTTTTTT	CASSLPRGTGELFF
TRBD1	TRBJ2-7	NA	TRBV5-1	TGCGCCAGCAGCGCCCTGACAGGGGGCGAGCAGTACTTC	CASSALTGGEQYF
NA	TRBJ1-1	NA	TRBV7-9	TGTGCCAGCAGCTTTAGCGGAGGAATGAACACTGAAGCTTTCTTT	CASSFSGGMNTEAFF
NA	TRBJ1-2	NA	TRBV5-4	TGTGCCAGCAGCTCCCAGACAGTGGGCTATGGCTACACCTTC	CASSSQTVGYGYTF
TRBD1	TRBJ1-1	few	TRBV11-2	TGTGCCAGCAGCCGATTAACAGGGGGCGCTAGGGCTTTCTTT	CASSRLTGGARAFF
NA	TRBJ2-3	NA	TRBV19	TGTGCCAGTAGTCCGACGAGACTAGATACGCAGTATTTT	CASSPTRLDTQYF
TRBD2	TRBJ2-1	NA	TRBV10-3	TGTGCCATCAGTGGGGGGGGAGGGGTAGACGGTGAGCAGTTCTTC	CAISGGGGVDGEQFF
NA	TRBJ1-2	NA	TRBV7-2	TGTGCCAGCAGCTTAAGCTCATCAGGGGCGGGCTATGGCTACACCTTC	CASSLSSSGAGYGYTF
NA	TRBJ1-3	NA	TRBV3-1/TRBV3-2	TGTGCCAGCAGCCAAGGCGCCTTGGCTGGAAACACCATATATTTT	CASSQGALAGNTIYF
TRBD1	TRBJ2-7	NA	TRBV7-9	TGTGCCAGCGCCCCCCTCGCGGGACAGGGTACCTACGAGCAGTACTTC	CASAPLAGQGTYEQYF
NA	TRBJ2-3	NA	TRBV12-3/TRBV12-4	TGTGCCAGCAGCCCGAACCGGGGTTTGCAGTATTTT	CASSPNRGLQYF
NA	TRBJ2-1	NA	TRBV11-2	TGTGCCAGCAGCTTAGACGGGGGAATACGCTACAATGAGCAGTTCTTC	CASSLDGGIRYNEQFF
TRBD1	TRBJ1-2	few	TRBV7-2	TGTGCCAGCAGCTTAGCCGGGACAGAGATATATGGCTACACCTTC	CASSLAGTEIYGYTF